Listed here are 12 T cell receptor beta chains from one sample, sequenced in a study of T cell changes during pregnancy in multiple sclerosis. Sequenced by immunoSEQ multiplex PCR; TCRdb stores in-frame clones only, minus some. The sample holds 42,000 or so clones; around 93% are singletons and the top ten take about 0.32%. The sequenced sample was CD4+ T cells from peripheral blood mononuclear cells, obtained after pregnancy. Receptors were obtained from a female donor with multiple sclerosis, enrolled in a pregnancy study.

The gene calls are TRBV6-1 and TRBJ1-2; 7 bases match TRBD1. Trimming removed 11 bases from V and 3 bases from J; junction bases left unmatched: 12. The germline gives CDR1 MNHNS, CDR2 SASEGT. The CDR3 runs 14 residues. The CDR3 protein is CASKTRGQHYGYTF. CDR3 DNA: TGTGCCTCGAAGACCCGGGGACAGCACTATGGCTACACCTTC.

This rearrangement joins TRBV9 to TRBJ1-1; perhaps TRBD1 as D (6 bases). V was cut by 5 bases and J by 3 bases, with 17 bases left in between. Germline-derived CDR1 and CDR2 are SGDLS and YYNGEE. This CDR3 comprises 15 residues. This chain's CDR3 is CASSPQDRLYTEAFF. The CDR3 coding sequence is TGTGCCAGCAGTCCCCAGGACAGACTATACACTGAAGCTTTCTTT.

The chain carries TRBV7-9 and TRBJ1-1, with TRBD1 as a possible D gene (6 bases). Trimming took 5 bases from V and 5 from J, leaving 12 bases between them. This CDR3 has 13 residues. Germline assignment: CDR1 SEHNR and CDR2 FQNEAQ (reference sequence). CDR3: CASSPRRGTEAFF. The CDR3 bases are TGTGCCAGCAGCCCGCGCAGGGGAACTGAAGCTTTCTTT.

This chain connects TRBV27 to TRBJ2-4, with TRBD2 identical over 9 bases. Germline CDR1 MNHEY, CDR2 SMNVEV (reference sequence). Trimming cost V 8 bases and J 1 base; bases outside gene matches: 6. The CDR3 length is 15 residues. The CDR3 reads CASAGGAPAKNIQYF. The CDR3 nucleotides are TGTGCCAGCGCGGGAGGGGCGCCGGCCAAAAACATTCAGTACTTC.

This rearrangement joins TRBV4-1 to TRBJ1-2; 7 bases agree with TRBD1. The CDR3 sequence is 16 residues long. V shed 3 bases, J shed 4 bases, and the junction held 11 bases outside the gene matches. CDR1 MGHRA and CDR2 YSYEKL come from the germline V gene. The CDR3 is CASSQFRDSQSYGYTF. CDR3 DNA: TGCGCCAGCAGCCAGTTCCGGGACAGCCAAAGCTATGGCTACACCTTC.

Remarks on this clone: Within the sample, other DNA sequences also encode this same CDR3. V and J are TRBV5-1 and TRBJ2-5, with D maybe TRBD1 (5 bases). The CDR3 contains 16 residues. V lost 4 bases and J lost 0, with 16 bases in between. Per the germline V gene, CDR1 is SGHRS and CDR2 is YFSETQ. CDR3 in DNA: TGCGCCAGCAGCCTATCCACAGGCACGTACCAAGAGACCCAGTACTTC. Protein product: CASSLSTGTYQETQYF.

CDR3 DNA: TGTGCCAGCAGCTTACCTCTTGGACACCGATTCTACAATGAGCAGTTCTTC. Its protein product is CASSLPLGHRFYNEQFF. The chain links TRBV7-9 to TRBJ2-1, with a weak D call TRBD1 (5 bases). With 2 bases removed from V and 3 bases from J, the gap between germline ends came to 17 bases. The CDR3 spans 17 residues. Germline CDR1 and CDR2: SEHNR and FQNEAQ (reference sequence).

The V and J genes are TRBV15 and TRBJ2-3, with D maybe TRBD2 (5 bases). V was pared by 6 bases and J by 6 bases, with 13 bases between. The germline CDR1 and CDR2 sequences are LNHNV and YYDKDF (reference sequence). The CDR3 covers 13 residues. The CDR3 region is CATRLPGLDTQYF. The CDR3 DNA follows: TGTGCCACCAGGCTTCCAGGACTTGATACGCAGTATTTT.

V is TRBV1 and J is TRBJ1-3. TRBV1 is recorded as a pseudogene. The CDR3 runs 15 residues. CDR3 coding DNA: TGCACCAGCGCTCGCCCCCGACTCTCTGGAAACACCATATATTTT. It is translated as CTSARPRLSGNTIYF.

As DNA, the CDR3 is TGTGCCAGCAGTGAAGCGGGAGGGGACTATGGCTACACCTTC. This gives the protein CASSEAGGDYGYTF. The J gene is TRBJ1-2, the V gene TRBV6-1; D might be TRBD1 (5 bases). This CDR3 is built from 14 residues. V dropped 0 bases and J dropped 3 bases, with 8 bases sitting between them. Germline CDR1 is MNHNS and CDR2 is SASEGT.

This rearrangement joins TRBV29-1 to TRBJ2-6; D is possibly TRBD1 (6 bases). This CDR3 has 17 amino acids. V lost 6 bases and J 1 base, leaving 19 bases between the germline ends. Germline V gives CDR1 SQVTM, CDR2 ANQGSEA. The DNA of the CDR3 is TGCAGCGTCCTTACTACAGGGATACCGTCTGGGGCCAACGTCCTGACTTTC. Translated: CSVLTTGIPSGANVLTF.

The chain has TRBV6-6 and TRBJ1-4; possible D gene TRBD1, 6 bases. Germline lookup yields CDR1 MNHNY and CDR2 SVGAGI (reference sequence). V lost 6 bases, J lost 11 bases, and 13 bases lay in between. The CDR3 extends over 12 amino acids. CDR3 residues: CASSSKGDKLFF. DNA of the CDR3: TGTGCCAGCAGCTCCAAGGGGGACAAACTGTTTTTT.